This T cell receptor beta chain was identified in a study of blood T cell repertoires in COVID-19. The overall study: From the United States, Italy and Spain came samples of acute and convalescent COVID-19.

This clone has a count of ten or more. V was clipped by 8 bases and J by 4 bases; unmatched bases: 8. CDR3 length: 14 amino acids. The germline CDR1 and CDR2 sequences are SGHRS and YFSETQ. The assay was immunoSEQ multiplex PCR, and TCRdb's table has in-frame clones only and misses some. Of over 80,000 clones in the sample, over 75% were seen once. The clonotype comes from a human donor in a cohort sampled during active COVID-19. The sequenced material came from peripheral blood. The V and J genes are TRBV5-1 and TRBJ1-4, with TRBD1 identical over 7 bases. CDR3 coding DNA: TGCGCCAGTGGAGGGGGCGCCGTTAATGAAAAACTGTTTTTT. It specifies CASGGGAVNEKLFF.